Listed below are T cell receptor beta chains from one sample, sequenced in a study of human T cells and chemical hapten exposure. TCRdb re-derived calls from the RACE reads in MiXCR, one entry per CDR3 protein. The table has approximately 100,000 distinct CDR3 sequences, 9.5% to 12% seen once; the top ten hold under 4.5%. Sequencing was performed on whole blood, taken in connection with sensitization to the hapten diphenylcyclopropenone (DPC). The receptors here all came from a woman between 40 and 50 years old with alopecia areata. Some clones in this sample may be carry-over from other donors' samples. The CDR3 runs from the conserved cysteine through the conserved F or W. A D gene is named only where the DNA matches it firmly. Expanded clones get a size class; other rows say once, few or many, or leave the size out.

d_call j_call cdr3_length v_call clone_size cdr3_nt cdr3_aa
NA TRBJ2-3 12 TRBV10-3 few TGTGCCACTCAAGCAACCACAGATACGCAGTATTTT CATQATTDTQYF
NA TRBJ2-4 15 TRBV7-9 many TGTGCCAGCAGCTTAGATGCCTTAGCCAAAAACATTCAGTACTTC CASSLDALAKNIQYF
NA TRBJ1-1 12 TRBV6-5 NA TGTGCCAGCAGCTCAACCGCGAGGGCAGCTTTCTTT CASSSTARAAFF
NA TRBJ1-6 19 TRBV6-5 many TGTGCCAGCAGTTACTCGATGTCGGCAGGGAGCTCCTATAATTCACCCCTCCACTTT CASSYSMSAGSSYNSPLHF
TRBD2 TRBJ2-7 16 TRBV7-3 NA TGTGCCAGCAGCCCCCTGGGCGGGGGGGCCACCTACGAGCAGTACTTC CASSPLGGGATYEQYF
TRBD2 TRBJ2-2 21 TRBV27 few TGTGCCAGCAGTTTTGGGGGACTAGCGGGAGTAGGCCTACGAGACACCGGGGAGCTGTTTTTT CASSFGGLAGVGLRDTGELFF
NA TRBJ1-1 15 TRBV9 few TGTGCCAGCAGCCCCCACGACAGATTGAACACTGAAGCTTTCTTT CASSPHDRLNTEAFF
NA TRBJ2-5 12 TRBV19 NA TGTGCCAGTACCGAACCGAAAGGGATTTTGTACTTC CASTEPKGILYF
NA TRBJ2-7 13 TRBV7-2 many TGTGCCAGCAGCTTTAGCCCAGCCGTGGAGCAGTACTTC CASSFSPAVEQYF
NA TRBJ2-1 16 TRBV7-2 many TGTGCCAGCAGCCCTCGACAGGAGGGCATCGACAATGAGCAGTTCTTC CASSPRQEGIDNEQFF